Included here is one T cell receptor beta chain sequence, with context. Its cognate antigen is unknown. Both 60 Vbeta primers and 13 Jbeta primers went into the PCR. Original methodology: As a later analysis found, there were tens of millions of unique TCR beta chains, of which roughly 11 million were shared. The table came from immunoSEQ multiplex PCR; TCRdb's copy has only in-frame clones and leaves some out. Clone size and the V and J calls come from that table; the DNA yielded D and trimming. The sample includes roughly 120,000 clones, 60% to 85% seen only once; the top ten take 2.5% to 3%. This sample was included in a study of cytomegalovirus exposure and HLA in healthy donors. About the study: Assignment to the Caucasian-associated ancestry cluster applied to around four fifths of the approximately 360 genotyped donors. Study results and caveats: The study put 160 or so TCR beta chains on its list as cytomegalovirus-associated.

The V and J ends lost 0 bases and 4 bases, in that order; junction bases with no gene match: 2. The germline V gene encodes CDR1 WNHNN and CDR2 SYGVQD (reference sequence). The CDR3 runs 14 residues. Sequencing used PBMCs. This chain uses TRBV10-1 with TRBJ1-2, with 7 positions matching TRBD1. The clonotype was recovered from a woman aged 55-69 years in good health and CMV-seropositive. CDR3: CASSESRDSYGYTF. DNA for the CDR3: TGCGCCAGCAGTGAGTCCCGGGACAGCTATGGCTACACCTTC.